These 23 T cell receptor beta chains came from one sample sequenced in a study of blood T cell repertoires in COVID-19. Method: immunoSEQ multiplex PCR; TCRdb's copy keeps in-frame clones and lacks some. The sample contains about 94,000 clones, more than 80% of which appear only once. Sequencing was done on a sample of peripheral blood. The receptor set was obtained from a woman of 80 years or more with acute or convalescent COVID-19.

The V call is TRBV5-6, the J call TRBJ2-7, with 8 bases matching TRBD2. The CDR3 totals 15 residues. Trimming at V came to 0 bases and at J to 9 bases, leaving 11 bases not matched to a gene. Germline V gene lookup returns CDR1 SGHDT and CDR2 YYEEEE. In DNA, the CDR3 is TGTGCCAGCAGCTTGGTAGCGGGAAGCCACCTCGGGCAGTACTTC. It is translated as CASSLVAGSHLGQYF.

This sequence joins TRBV5-1 and TRBJ2-7, with D unclear. The CDR3 has 14 amino acids. V was cut by 1 base and J by 4 bases, with 12 bases left in between. Germline-derived CDR1 and CDR2 are SGHRS and YFSETQ. The CDR3: CASSLSESLYEQYF. In nucleotides, the CDR3 is TGCGCCAGCAGCTTGTCGGAGAGTCTGTACGAGCAGTACTTC.

The chain recombines TRBV24-1 with TRBJ2-5; a possible D gene is TRBD1 (6 bases). Germline values: CDR1 KGHDR, CDR2 SFDVKD. The CDR3 contains 13 residues. Trimming pared 7 bases from V and 4 bases from J, leaving 12 bases between. The CDR3 loop reads CATSPQGSETQYF. The DNA for the CDR3 is TGTGCCACCAGCCCACAGGGTTCAGAGACCCAGTACTTC.

This clone was observed a single time. The chain links TRBV10-3 to TRBJ1-1; TRBD1 agrees at 7 bases. CDR1 and CDR2 (germline): ENHRY, SYGVKD. The CDR3 is 15 residues long. V trimming: 2 bases; J trimming: 5 bases; junction bases outside the gene matches: 8. CDR3 in DNA: TGTGCCATCAGTGAGGGGACAGCGCTTCGGACTGAAGCTTTCTTT. Its protein product is CAISEGTALRTEAFF.

The gene calls are TRBV18 and TRBJ2-5; 11 nucleotides line up with TRBD1. V dropped 3 bases and J dropped 4; count of bases not matched to a gene: 10. The CDR3 runs to 17 residues. CDR1 KGHSH and CDR2 LQKENI come from the germline V gene. Here the CDR3 DNA reads TGTGCCAGCTCACCTTTAGGGACAGGGGGAATCAGAGAGACCCAGTACTTC. Its protein product is CASSPLGTGGIRETQYF.

This clone was seen once. CDR3 loop: CATSGGSGSSTDTQYF. The CDR3 nucleotides are TGTGCCACCAGTGGGGGTAGCGGGAGTAGCACAGATACGCAGTATTTT. The rearrangement links TRBV24-1 to TRBJ2-3; 9 nucleotides match TRBD2. From germline, CDR1 is KGHDR and CDR2 SFDVKD. There are 16 residues in the CDR3. V trimming: 5 bases; J trimming: 0 bases; junction bases outside the gene matches: 5.

The genes are TRBV5-1 and TRBJ2-3; 10 positions agree with TRBD2. The CDR3 is made up of 20 amino acids. Germline CDR1 reads SGHRS; CDR2 reads YFSETQ. V lost 0 bases to trimming and J lost 0 bases; unmatched junction nucleotides: 13. In nucleotides, the CDR3 is TGCGCCAGCAGCTTGGCTCTAGCGGGGGACGAGCGATATAGCACAGATACGCAGTATTTT. It encodes CASSLALAGDERYSTDTQYF.

CDR3 in amino acids: CASSQFVSGARSYNEQFF. The CDR3 DNA is TGTGCCAGCAGCCAATTTGTTAGCGGAGCCAGGTCCTACAATGAGCAGTTCTTC. V and J are TRBV14 and TRBJ2-1, with D maybe TRBD2 (6 bases). Trimming stripped 2 bases from V and 1 base from J, with 18 bases between. Germline V gene sequence: CDR1 SGHDN, CDR2 FVKESK. CDR3 length equals 18 residues.

V usage is TRBV13 and J usage is TRBJ1-3; TRBD1 matches 7 bases. Per germline, CDR1 PRHDT and CDR2 FYEKMQ (reference sequence). The J segment lost 3 bases and the V segment lost 0 bases, leaving 2 bases of the junction unmatched. The CDR3 spans 15 residues. Here the CDR3 reads CASSLGRGIGNTIYF. CDR3 bases: TGTGCCAGCAGCTTAGGCAGGGGGATTGGAAACACCATATATTTT.

V is TRBV6-2 or TRBV6-3 and J is TRBJ1-5; perhaps TRBD1 as D (5 bases). The CDR3 is made up of 17 amino acids. Trimming shortened V by 7 bases and J by 2 bases, and 21 bases separated the two germline ends. The germline V gene encodes CDR1 MNHEY and CDR2 SVGEGT. CDR3: CASTPSPRQFRNQPQHF. CDR3 sequence (DNA): TGTGCCAGCACCCCCTCCCCAAGACAGTTTCGCAATCAGCCCCAGCATTTT.

The chain recombines TRBV9 with TRBJ2-5; the match to TRBD1 covers 8 bases. CDR1 SGDLS and CDR2 YYNGEE come from the germline V gene. The CDR3 is 14 amino acids. The V gene end was trimmed by 4 bases and the J gene end by 5 bases; junction bases not matched to a gene: 7. Written as DNA, the CDR3 is TGTGCCAGCAGCCCAGGACAGGGTGGGGAGACCCAGTACTTC. Translation: CASSPGQGGETQYF. Full variable domain (outside the CDR3, taken from reference TRBV9 and TRBJ2-5): DSGVTQTPKHLITATGQRVTLRCSPRSGDLSVYWYQQSLDQGLQFLIQYYNGEERAKGNILERFSAQQFPDLHSELNLSSLELGDSALYFCASSPGQGGETQYFGPGTRLLVL.

The chain couples TRBV29-1 to TRBJ2-1, with 8 bases fitting TRBD2. Trimming cost V 8 bases and J 2 bases; bases outside gene matches: 11. This CDR3 spans 15 amino acids. Germline loops: CDR1 SQVTM, CDR2 ANQGSEA. The CDR3 spells CSCLKGSGTYNEQFF. Here the CDR3 DNA reads TGCAGCTGTTTGAAGGGTAGCGGGACCTACAATGAGCAGTTCTTC.

V gene TRBV27 combines with J gene TRBJ1-4; D might be TRBD1 (5 bases). Trimming removed 5 bases from V and 3 bases from J, with 10 bases in between. This CDR3 contains 14 residues. Germline loops: CDR1 MNHEY, CDR2 SMNVEV (reference sequence). The DNA of the CDR3 is TGTGCCAGCAGTCGACAGTCGGCTAATGAAAAACTGTTTTTT. Its protein is CASSRQSANEKLFF.

This sequence joins TRBV21-1 and TRBJ1-5; the D call of TRBD1 is as the table states it, not checked on the DNA. TRBV21-1 is a known pseudogene. The CDR3 sequence is 16 residues long. The CDR3 here is CARTTFLRGTGQPQHF. In DNA, the CDR3 is TGTGCCAGAACTACCTTCCTCAGGGGAACAGGTCAGCCCCAGCATTTT.

The genes are TRBV6-1 and TRBJ2-1, with TRBD1 matching 8 bases. The J segment lost 8 bases and the V segment lost 2 bases, leaving 5 bases of the junction unmatched. CDR3 length: 14 residues. Germline V gene lookup returns CDR1 MNHNS and CDR2 SASEGT. Here the CDR3 DNA reads TGTGCCAGCAGTGAACAGGGGGCAGAAGATGAGCAGTTCTTC. Its translation is CASSEQGAEDEQFF.

The CDR3 here is CASSEAWVRETQYF. The DNA of the CDR3 is TGTGCCAGCAGTGAAGCCTGGGTGAGGGAGACCCAGTACTTC. The rearrangement links TRBV6-1 to TRBJ2-5; no clear D gene. The V end lost 0 bases, the J end lost 5 bases, and 10 bases lay between the germline ends. The CDR3 extends over 14 amino acids. The germline V gene has CDR1 MNHNS and CDR2 SASEGT.

The chain is built from TRBV19 and TRBJ2-5; 7 bases map to TRBD1. V lost 4 bases and J lost 5; bases outside the gene matches: 4. Germline V gene data show CDR1 as LNHDA and CDR2 as SQIVND (reference sequence). The CDR3 loop spans 13 amino acids. The CDR3 DNA is TGTGCCAGTAGTAGACAGGGCGGCGAGACCCAGTACTTC. It is translated as CASSRQGGETQYF.

This sequence joins TRBV2 and TRBJ1-5, with unresolved D. Germline-derived CDR1 and CDR2 are SNHLY and FYNNEI. Deletions cut 3 bases from V and 5 bases from J, with 20 bases between. There are 17 residues in the CDR3. CDR3 loop: CASSEFVGVDGHQPQHF. The CDR3 DNA reads TGTGCCAGCAGTGAGTTCGTGGGAGTTGATGGGCATCAGCCCCAGCATTTT. Filled out from reference TRBV2 and TRBJ1-5, the complete variable domain reads EPEVTQTPSHQVTQMGQEVILRCVPISNHLYFYWYRQILGQKVEFLVSFYNNEISEKSEIFDDQFSVERPDGSNFTLKIRSTKLEDSAMYFCASSEFVGVDGHQPQHFGDGTRLSIL.

The chain combines TRBV18 with TRBJ1-2; tentatively, D is TRBD1 (6 bases). Germline assignment: CDR1 KGHSH and CDR2 LQKENI. The length of the CDR3 is 14 residues. V gave up 2 bases and J gave up 6 bases, with 13 bases separating them. CDR3: CASSPGGRVDGYTF. In DNA, the CDR3 is TGTGCCAGCTCACCAGGGGGCAGGGTTGATGGCTACACCTTC.

The J gene is TRBJ1-6, the V gene TRBV7-2; possibly TRBD1 for D (5 bases). This CDR3 contains 16 residues. V lost 5 bases, J lost 8 bases, and 19 bases lay in between. The V gene's germline CDR1 is SGHTA and CDR2 FQGNSA. DNA of the CDR3: TGTGCCAGCAGCCCTTGGAGGGGATGGACGGATTCACCCCTCCACTTT. The encoded protein is CASSPWRGWTDSPLHF.

The chain carries TRBV3-1 (or the pseudogene TRBV3-2) and TRBJ2-1; 12 nucleotides agree with TRBD2. The germline gives CDR1 LGHDT, CDR2 YNNKEL (reference sequence). This CDR3 is 15 amino acids long. V shed 5 bases and J 6 bases; nucleotides not matched to a gene: 5. The CDR3 sequence: CASSGLAGWVNEQFF. CDR3 bases: TGTGCCAGCAGCGGACTAGCGGGATGGGTCAATGAGCAGTTCTTC.

V and J are TRBV25-1 and TRBJ2-1; 10 bases are shared with TRBD1. Germline values: CDR1 MGHDK, CDR2 SYGVNS. This CDR3 is 16 amino acids long. The ends lost 1 base at V and 7 bases at J; junction bases unmatched: 7. CDR3 residues: CASSESPGQGSNEQFF. In DNA form, the CDR3 reads TGTGCCAGCAGTGAATCTCCGGGACAGGGGTCAAATGAGCAGTTCTTC.

The V gene is TRBV7-2, the J gene TRBJ1-2; 11 bases are shared with TRBD1. This CDR3 has 14 amino acids. The germline V gene has CDR1 SGHTA and CDR2 FQGNSA. J was trimmed by 6 bases and V by 5 bases; bases with no gene match: 5. The CDR3 sequence: CASSKGQGVDGYTF. In nucleotides, the CDR3 is TGTGCCAGCAGCAAGGGACAGGGGGTGGATGGCTACACCTTC.